This TCR beta chain is from a study of cytomegalovirus exposure and HLA in healthy donors. Primers included in the PCR were 60 Vbeta and 13 Jbeta primers. The assay was immunoSEQ multiplex PCR, and TCRdb's table has in-frame clones only and misses some. The listing contains some 80,000 clones. There are 16 residues in the CDR3. Germline CDR1 and CDR2: SNHLY and FYNNEI. V was cut by 0 bases and J by 2 bases, with 10 bases left in between. Broader study findings: Available immune exposure information was restricted to CMV serostatus only.

On this clone itself: Antigen specificity is unknown.

The genes are TRBV2 and TRBJ2-2; D unclear. The sample taken for sequencing was PBMCs. The receptor was derived from a man in his forties or fifties in good health and CMV-seropositive. CDR3 amino acids: CASSEALIANTGELFF. CDR3 coding DNA: TGTGCCAGCAGTGAAGCGTTGATAGCTAACACCGGGGAGCTGTTTTTT.